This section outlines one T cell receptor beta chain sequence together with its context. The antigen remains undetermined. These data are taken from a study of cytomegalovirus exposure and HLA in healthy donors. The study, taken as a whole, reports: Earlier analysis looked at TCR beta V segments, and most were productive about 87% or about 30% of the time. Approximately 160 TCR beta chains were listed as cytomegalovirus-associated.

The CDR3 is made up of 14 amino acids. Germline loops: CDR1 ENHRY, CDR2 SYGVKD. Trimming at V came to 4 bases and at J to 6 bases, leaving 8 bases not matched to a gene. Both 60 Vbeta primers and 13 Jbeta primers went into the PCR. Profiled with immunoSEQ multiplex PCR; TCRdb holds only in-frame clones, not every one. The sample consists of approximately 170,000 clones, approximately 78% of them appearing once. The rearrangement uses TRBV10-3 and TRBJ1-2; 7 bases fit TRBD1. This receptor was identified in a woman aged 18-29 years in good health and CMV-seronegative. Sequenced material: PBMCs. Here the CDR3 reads CAISALRDSDGYTF. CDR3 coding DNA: TGTGCCATCAGTGCTCTCCGGGACAGCGATGGCTACACCTTC.